This TCR beta chain was retrieved from a study of glioma-infiltrating T cells after dendritic cell vaccination (dated by TCRdb to 2016 to 2017). A note on the overall study: The cohort included 15 or so glioblastoma patients drawn from Phase I and II dendritic cell vaccination trials, of whom 9 were newly diagnosed and 6 had recurrent disease. The vaccine consisted of monocyte-derived dendritic cells cultured approximately seven days with IL-4 and GM-CSF, then pulsed overnight with autologous tumor lysate. Each patient got three intradermal injections of the dendritic cell vaccine, spaced at biweekly intervals, in the arm below the axilla. Tumor-infiltrating lymphocyte content was quantified and tumor and blood repertoires were compared in dendritic cell-vaccinated glioblastoma patients by deep sequencing of TCR beta CDR3 regions. TCR sequencing metrics, including TIL content and tumor-blood repertoire overlap, were correlated with survival after dendritic cell vaccination. Patients received autologous tumor lysate-pulsed dendritic cell vaccination between the early 2000s and the early 2010s. Study-wide findings and limitations: TCR clonality showed no direct relationship with survival, which suggests that a diverse polyclonal response may be important. After dendritic cell vaccination, a higher estimated pretreatment TIL content predicted longer time to progression and overall survival. The response model built on TCR overlap across three groups was characterized as speculative, with prospective validation still needed. The cohort was small and heterogeneous, and full blood and tumor sets were available for few patients, with initial-recurrent tumor pairs available for even fewer patients.

Using the immunoSEQ assay, TCRB CDR3 regions were amplified from 1.5 to 2 micrograms of genomic DNA, or from all available DNA when less than that was on hand. For multiplex PCR, 60 forward primers for TCR V beta segments and 13 reverse primers for J beta segments were used. To estimate reads per starting template, synthetic control templates were spiked into each sample at limiting dilution. The Illumina HiSeq System generated sequencing reads of 87 bp. The authors processed their data as follows. To remove PCR and sequencing errors, closely related sequences were merged with a nearest neighbor algorithm. TCR overlap was defined as the percentage of unique tumor TCR beta sequences that were also present in the same patient's peripheral blood. TCRdb took this table from immuneACCESS and kept in-frame rearrangements with V and J called. Such tables lack part of the clones; where checked against another copy, unresolved V genes explain under half of the gap, and the rest is unexplained. V, J and clone size are taken as reported in that table, and D and trimming were inferred from the DNA itself. This sample comprises about 90,000 clones, about four fifths of them detected only once. The top ten constitute 6% to 7.5% of the sample.

Worth noting for this clone: The target of this receptor is not known. The record has no base qualities; no much larger clone is one base away.

The CDR3 covers 13 residues, taking in both the cysteine and the phenylalanine. Only the CDR3 DNA stays, 39 bases, in frame from base 1. What the time point label conveys for this sample: after dendritic cell vaccination, including at tumor progression/relapse. Patients were selected for having adequate residual fresh-frozen tumor tissue and more than two years of available survival data. Although molecular status otherwise differed among the glioblastoma patients, no patient had an isocitrate dehydrogenase mutation. PBMC were collected before vaccination, two weeks after the third vaccination, and at tumor progression if tumor progression occurred. The Qiagen DNeasy Blood extraction Kit was used to extract genomic DNA.

This receptor was identified in a human donor with glioblastoma. The material was blood, obtained after dendritic cell vaccination. The rearranged segments are TRBV21-1 and TRBJ1-5; the table's TRBD1 call for D was not verified on the DNA. TRBV21-1 constitutes a pseudogene. The DNA sequence is as follows: TGTGCCAGCAGCAACAGGGGCAATCAGCCCCAGCATTTT. This sequence encodes CASSNRGNQPQHF.